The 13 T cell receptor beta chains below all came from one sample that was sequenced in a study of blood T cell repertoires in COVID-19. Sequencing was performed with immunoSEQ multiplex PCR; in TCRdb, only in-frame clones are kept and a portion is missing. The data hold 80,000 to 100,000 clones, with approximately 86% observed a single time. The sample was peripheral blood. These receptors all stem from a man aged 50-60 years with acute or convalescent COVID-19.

For the CDR3, the DNA is TGTGCCAGCAGGACATTAGCGGGGGAGACCCAGTACTTC. Translation: CASRTLAGETQYF. The V call is TRBV12-3 or TRBV12-4, the J call TRBJ2-5; 8 positions agree with TRBD2. V was pared by 6 bases and J by 5 bases, with 5 bases of the junction left unmatched. This CDR3 has 13 amino acids.

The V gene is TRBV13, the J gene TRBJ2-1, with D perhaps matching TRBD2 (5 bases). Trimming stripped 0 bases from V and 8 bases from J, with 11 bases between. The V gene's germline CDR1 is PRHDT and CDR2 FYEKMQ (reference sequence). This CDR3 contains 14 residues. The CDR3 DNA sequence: TGTGCCAGCAGCTTAGGTGGGAAGGAGGATGAGCAGTTCTTC. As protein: CASSLGGKEDEQFF.

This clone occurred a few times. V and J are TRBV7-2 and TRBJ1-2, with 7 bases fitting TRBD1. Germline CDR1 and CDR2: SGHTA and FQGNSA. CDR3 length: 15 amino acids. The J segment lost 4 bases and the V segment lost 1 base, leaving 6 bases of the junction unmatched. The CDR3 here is CASSLGPGGLYGYTF. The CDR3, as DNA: TGTGCCAGCAGCTTAGGGCCAGGGGGGCTCTATGGCTACACCTTC.

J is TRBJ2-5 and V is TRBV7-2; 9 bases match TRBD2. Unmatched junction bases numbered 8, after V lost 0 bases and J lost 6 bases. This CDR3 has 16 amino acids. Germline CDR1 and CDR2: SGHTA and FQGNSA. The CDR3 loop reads CASSLASGSASKTQYF. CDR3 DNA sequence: TGTGCCAGCAGCTTAGCTAGCGGGAGTGCTTCGAAGACCCAGTACTTC.

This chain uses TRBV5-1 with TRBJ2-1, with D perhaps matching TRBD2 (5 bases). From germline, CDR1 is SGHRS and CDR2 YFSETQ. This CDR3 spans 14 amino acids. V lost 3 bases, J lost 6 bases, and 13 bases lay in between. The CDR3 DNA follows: TGCGCCAGCAGCTCTCAGACTATTGCCAATGAGCAGTTCTTC. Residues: CASSSQTIANEQFF.

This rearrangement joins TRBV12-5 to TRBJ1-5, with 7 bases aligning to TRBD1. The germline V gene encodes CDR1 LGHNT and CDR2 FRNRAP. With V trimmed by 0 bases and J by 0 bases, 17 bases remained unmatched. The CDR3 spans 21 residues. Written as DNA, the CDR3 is TGTGCTAGTGGTTTGGTACTAGGGGCAGGGGGGTACTCCTATAGCAATCAGCCCCAGCATTTT. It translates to CASGLVLGAGGYSYSNQPQHF.

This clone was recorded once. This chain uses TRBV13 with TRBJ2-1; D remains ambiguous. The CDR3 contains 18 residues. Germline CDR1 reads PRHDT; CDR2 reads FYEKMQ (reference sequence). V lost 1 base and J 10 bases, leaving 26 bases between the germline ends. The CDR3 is CASSLARSSYVGRVEQFF. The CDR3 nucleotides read TGTGCCAGCAGCTTAGCTCGGTCCTCATATGTAGGTCGGGTGGAGCAGTTCTTC.

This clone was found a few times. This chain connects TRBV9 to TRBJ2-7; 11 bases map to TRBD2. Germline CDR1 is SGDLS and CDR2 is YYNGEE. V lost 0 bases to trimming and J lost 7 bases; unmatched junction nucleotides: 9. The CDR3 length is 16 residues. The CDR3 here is CASSVGLLAGVEEQYF. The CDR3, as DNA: TGTGCCAGCAGCGTAGGCCTACTAGCGGGAGTGGAAGAGCAGTACTTC. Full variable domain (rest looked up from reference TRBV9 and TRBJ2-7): DSGVTQTPKHLITATGQRVTLRCSPRSGDLSVYWYQQSLDQGLQFLIQYYNGEERAKGNILERFSAQQFPDLHSELNLSSLELGDSALYFCASSVGLLAGVEEQYFGPGTRLTVT.

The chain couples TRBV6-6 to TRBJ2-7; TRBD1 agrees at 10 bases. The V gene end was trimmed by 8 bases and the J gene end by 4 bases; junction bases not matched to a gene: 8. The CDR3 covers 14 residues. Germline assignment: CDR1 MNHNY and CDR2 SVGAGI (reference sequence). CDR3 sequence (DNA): TGTGCCAGCGGGACGGGACAGGGGTCTTACGAGCAGTACTTC. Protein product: CASGTGQGSYEQYF.

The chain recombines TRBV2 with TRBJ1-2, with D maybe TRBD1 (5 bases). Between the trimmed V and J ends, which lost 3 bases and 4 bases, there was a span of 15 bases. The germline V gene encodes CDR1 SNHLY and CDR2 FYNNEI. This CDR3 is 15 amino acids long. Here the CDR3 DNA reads TGTGCCAGCAGTGAGGGCGGGCGGGGGAGCTATGGCTACACCTTC. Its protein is CASSEGGRGSYGYTF. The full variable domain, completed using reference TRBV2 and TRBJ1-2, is EPEVTQTPSHQVTQMGQEVILRCVPISNHLYFYWYRQILGQKVEFLVSFYNNEISEKSEIFDDQFSVERPDGSNFTLKIRSTKLEDSAMYFCASSEGGRGSYGYTFGSGTRLTVV.

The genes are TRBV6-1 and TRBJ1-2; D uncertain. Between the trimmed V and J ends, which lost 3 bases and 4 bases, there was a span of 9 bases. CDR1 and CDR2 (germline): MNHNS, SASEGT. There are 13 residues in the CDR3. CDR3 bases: TGTGCCAGCAGTGACGAGGGTCCCTATGGCTACACCTTC. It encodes CASSDEGPYGYTF.

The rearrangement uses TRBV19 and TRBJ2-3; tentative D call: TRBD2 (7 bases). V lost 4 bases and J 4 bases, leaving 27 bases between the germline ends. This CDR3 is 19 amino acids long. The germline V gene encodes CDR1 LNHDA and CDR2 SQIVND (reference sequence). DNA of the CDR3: TGTGCCAGTAGTACCCCAACTGGGGGGGCGGGGTTCACTCCAGATACGCAGTATTTT. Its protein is CASSTPTGGAGFTPDTQYF.

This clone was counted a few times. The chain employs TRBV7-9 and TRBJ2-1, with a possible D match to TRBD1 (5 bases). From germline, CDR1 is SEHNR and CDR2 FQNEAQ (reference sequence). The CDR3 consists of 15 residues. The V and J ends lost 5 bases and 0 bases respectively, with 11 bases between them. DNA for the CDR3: TGTGCCAGCAGCGCCCGACAGATCTCCTACAATGAGCAGTTCTTC. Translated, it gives CASSARQISYNEQFF.